This T cell receptor beta chain was profiled in a study of shared clonotypes between healthy human individuals. The CDR3 extends over 15 amino acids. The germline CDR1 and CDR2 sequences are MNHEY and SVGAGI. Unmatched junction bases numbered 5, after V lost 8 bases and J lost 0 bases. TCRdb's copy holds only in-frame clones and misses some; the assay was immunoSEQ multiplex PCR. The sample lists some 2 million clones; roughly 94% were seen once. The chain joins TRBV6-5 to TRBJ1-3, with 9 bases identical to TRBD1. This clonotype was sampled from a man aged 18 to 30 in good health. The sequenced sample consisted of naive CD4+ T cells sorted from blood. Sample subset: CD45RA+ positively selected. The CDR3 region has the DNA TGTGCCAGCCGAACAGGGGGCGGCTCTGGAAACACCATATATTTT. Protein product: CASRTGGGSGNTIYF.